The rows below give T cell receptor beta chains drawn from one sample of a study of CD8+CD57+ T cells in acquired aplastic anemia. Using its own MiXCR run on the reads, TCRdb lists one record per CDR3 protein. Here the sample spans approximately 150,000 distinct CDR3 sequences, approximately 51% being singletons. The specimen sequenced was sorted CD4+, CD8+, or CD8+CD57+ T cells (not recorded which) from PBMCs. Receptor source: a human donor with aplastic anemia. Both conserved end residues are part of each CDR3. The D gene is left open where the match is weak. Some rows mark clone size as missing; the rest say once, few, many or name a class of expanded clone.

abundance: -; len: 12; j_gene: TRBJ2-7; d_gene: -; v_gene: TRBV19; CDR3aa: CASSPRFGEQYF; CDR3nt: TGTGCCAGTAGTCCCCGATTTGGGGAGCAGTACTTC
abundance: -; len: 17; j_gene: TRBJ2-3; d_gene: -; v_gene: TRBV10-3; CDR3aa: CAISETQVPSSTDTQYF; CDR3nt: TGTGCCATCAGTGAGACCCAGGTCCCCTCTAGCACAGATACGCAGTATTTT
abundance: -; len: 12; j_gene: TRBJ1-1; d_gene: -; v_gene: TRBV7-2; CDR3aa: CASSPSFGEAFF; CDR3nt: TGTGCCAGCAGCCCGTCTTTTGGGGAAGCTTTCTTT
abundance: -; len: 15; j_gene: TRBJ1-2; d_gene: TRBD1; v_gene: TRBV10-3; CDR3aa: CAISDGTGERYGYTF; CDR3nt: TGTGCCATCAGTGACGGGACAGGGGAAAGGTATGGCTACACCTTC
abundance: -; len: 11; j_gene: TRBJ2-5; d_gene: -; v_gene: TRBV15; CDR3aa: CATSSGRTQYF; CDR3nt: TGTGCCACCAGCAGCGGTCGAACCCAGTACTTC
abundance: -; len: 16; j_gene: TRBJ2-2; d_gene: TRBD2; v_gene: TRBV12-3/TRBV12-4; CDR3aa: CACTLAGQSNTGELFF; CDR3nt: TGTGCCTGCACCCTAGCGGGACAGTCGAACACCGGGGAGCTGTTTTTT
abundance: -; len: 13; j_gene: TRBJ1-2; d_gene: TRBD1; v_gene: TRBV6-1; CDR3aa: CASSEPGQHGYTF; CDR3nt: TGTGCCAGCAGTGAACCGGGACAGCATGGCTACACCTTC
abundance: many; len: 15; j_gene: TRBJ1-1; d_gene: -; v_gene: TRBV9; CDR3aa: CASSVGSLGNTEAFF; CDR3nt: TGTGCCAGCAGCGTAGGTAGCCTAGGGAACACTGAAGCTTTCTTT
abundance: few; len: 12; j_gene: TRBJ1-1; d_gene: -; v_gene: TRBV9; CDR3aa: CASSAQSTEAFF; CDR3nt: TGTGCCAGCAGCGCTCAGAGCACTGAAGCTTTCTTT
abundance: many; len: 15; j_gene: TRBJ2-1; d_gene: TRBD2; v_gene: TRBV2; CDR3aa: CASRAGTSSYNEQFF; CDR3nt: TGTGCCAGCAGGGCCGGGACTAGCTCCTACAATGAGCAGTTCTTC